This TCR beta chain came from a study of response to subunit inactivated influenza vaccine. Findings and caveats of the study: The study's authors posited that every seasonal influenza vaccination enlists few new T cells.

TCRdb recomputed calls from the RT-PCR reads with MiXCR, one row per CDR3 protein. The sample includes hundreds of thousands of distinct CDR3 sequences, around 15% of them seen just once. Concerning this clonotype itself: The antigen is not known.

The CDR3 runs 17 residues. The V end was cut by 2 bases, the J end by 0 bases, with 11 bases between. Germline V CDR1 and CDR2: MNHNS, SASEGT. This receptor was taken from a man aged 50-60 years who received an inactivated influenza vaccine. The input for sequencing was PBMCs from blood, taken 14 days before vaccination. The J gene is TRBJ2-6, the V gene TRBV6-1, with D uncertain. This chain's CDR3 is CASSEQASGSGANVLTF. The CDR3 nucleotides are TGTGCCAGCAGTGAACAGGCCTCAGGCTCTGGGGCCAACGTCCTGACTTTC.